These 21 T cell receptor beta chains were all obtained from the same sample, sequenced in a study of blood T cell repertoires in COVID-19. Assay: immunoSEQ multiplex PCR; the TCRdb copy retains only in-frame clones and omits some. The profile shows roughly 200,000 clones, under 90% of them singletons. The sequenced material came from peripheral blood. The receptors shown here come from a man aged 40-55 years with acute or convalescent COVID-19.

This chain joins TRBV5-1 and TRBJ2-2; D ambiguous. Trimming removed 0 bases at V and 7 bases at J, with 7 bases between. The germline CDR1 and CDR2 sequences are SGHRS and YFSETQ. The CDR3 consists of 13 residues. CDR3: CASSLDPNGELFF. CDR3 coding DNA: TGCGCCAGCAGCTTGGATCCAAACGGGGAGCTGTTTTTT.

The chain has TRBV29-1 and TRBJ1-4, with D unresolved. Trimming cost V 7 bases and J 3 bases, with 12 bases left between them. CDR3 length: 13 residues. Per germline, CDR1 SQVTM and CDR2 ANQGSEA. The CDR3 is CSGWTGANEKLFF. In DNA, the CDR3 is TGCAGCGGGTGGACTGGGGCTAATGAAAAACTGTTTTTT.

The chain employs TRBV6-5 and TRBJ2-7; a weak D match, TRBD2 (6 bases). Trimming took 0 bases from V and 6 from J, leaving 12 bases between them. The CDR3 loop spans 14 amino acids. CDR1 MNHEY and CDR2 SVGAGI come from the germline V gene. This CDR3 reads CASSYSRMGGEQYF. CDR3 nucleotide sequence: TGTGCCAGCAGTTACTCGAGAATGGGGGGCGAGCAGTACTTC.

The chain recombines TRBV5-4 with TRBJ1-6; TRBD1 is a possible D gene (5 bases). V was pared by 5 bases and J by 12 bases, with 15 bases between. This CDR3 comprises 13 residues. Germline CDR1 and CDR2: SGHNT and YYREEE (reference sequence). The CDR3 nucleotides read TGTGCCAGCAGGCCCGACAGTTCGGGACCCCTCCACTTT. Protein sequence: CASRPDSSGPLHF.

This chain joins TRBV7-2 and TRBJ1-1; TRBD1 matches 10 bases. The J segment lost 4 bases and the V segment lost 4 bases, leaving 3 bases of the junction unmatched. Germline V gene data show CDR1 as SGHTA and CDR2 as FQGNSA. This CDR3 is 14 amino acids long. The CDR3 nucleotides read TGTGCCAGCAGCTCCTGGACAGGGGGCACTGAAGCTTTCTTT. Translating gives CASSSWTGGTEAFF.

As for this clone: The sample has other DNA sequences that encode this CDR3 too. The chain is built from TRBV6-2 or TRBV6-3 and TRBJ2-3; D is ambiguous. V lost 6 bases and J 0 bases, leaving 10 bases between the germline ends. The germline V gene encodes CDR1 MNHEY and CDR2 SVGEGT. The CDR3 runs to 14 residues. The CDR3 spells CASSPAGSTDTQYF. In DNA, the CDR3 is TGTGCCAGCAGCCCGGCCGGGAGCACAGATACGCAGTATTTT.

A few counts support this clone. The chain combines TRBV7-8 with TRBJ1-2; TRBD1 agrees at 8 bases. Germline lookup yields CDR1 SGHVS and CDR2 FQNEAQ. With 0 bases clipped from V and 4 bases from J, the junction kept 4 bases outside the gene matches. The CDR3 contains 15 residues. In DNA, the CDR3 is TGTGCCAGCAGCTTAGCCGAGGACAGGGCCTATGGCTACACCTTC. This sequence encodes CASSLAEDRAYGYTF. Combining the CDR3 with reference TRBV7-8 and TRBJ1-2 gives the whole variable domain GAGVSQSPRYKVAKRGQDVALRCDPISGHVSLFWYQQALGQGPEFLTYFQNEAQLDKSGLPSDRFFAERPEGSVSTLKIQRTQQEDSAVYLCASSLAEDRAYGYTFGSGTRLTVV.

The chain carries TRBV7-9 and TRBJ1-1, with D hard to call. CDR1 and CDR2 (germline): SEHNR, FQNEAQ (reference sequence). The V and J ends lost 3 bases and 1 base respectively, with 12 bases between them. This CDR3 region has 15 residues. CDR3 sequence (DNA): TGTGCCAGCAGCTTCAACGGGGATTCGAACACTGAAGCTTTCTTT. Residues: CASSFNGDSNTEAFF.

The CDR3: CASSSTGTLLTDTQYF. The DNA for the CDR3 is TGTGCCAGCAGCTCCACAGGCACCCTACTCACAGATACGCAGTATTTT. This rearrangement joins TRBV7-9 to TRBJ2-3; D may be TRBD1 (5 bases). The CDR3 is 16 amino acids. CDR1 SEHNR and CDR2 FQNEAQ come from the germline V gene (reference sequence). With 4 bases removed from V and 2 bases from J, the gap between germline ends came to 16 bases.

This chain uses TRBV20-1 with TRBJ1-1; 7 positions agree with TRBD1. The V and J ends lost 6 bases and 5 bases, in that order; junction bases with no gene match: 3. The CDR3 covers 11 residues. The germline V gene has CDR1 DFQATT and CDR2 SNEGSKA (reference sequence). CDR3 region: CSAKGATEAFF. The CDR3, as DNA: TGCAGTGCAAAGGGGGCGACTGAAGCTTTCTTT.

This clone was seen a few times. The CDR3 loop reads CASSESLPGLVSNSPLHF. The DNA for the CDR3 is TGCGCCAGCAGTGAGTCCCTTCCAGGTTTGGTTAGTAATTCACCCCTCCACTTT. The rearrangement links TRBV10-2 to TRBJ1-6, with D unclear. Germline V gives CDR1 WSHSY, CDR2 SAAADI. The CDR3 length is 18 residues. Trimming pared 0 bases from V and 6 bases from J, leaving 18 bases between.

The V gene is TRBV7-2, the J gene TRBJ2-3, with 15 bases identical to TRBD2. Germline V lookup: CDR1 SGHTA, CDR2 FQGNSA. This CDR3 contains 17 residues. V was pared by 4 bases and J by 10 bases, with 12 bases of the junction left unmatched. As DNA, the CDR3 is TGTGCCAGCAGCTGGACTAGCGGGGGGGCACTAACCATCGCGCAGTATTTT. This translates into CASSWTSGGALTIAQYF.

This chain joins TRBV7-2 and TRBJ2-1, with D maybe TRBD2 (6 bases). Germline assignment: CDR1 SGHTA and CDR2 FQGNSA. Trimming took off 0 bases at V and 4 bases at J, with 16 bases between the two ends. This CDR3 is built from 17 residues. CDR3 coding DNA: TGTGCCAGCAGCTTAGCCCTGGGACTGGGACTTTACAATGAGCAGTTCTTC. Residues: CASSLALGLGLYNEQFF.

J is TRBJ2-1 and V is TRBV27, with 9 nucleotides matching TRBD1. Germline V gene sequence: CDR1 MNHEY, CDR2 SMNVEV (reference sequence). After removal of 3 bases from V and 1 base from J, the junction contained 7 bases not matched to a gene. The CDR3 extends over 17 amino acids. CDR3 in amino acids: CASSFVQGAWSYNEQFF. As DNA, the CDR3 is TGTGCCAGCAGTTTCGTACAGGGGGCTTGGTCCTACAATGAGCAGTTCTTC.

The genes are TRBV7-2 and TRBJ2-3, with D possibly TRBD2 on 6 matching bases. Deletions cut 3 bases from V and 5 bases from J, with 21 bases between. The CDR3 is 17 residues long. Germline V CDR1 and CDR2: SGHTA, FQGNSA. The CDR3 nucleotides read TGTGCCAGCAGCTTCCCGGGGGAGGTACCATCAGGAGATACGCAGTATTTT. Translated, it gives CASSFPGEVPSGDTQYF.

The CDR3 reads CASSRPDRADTEAFF. The DNA of the CDR3 is TGTGCCAGCTCACGACCGGACAGGGCGGACACTGAAGCTTTCTTT. The J gene is TRBJ1-1, the V gene TRBV18; 8 nucleotides match TRBD1. The CDR3 consists of 15 residues. The germline CDR1 and CDR2 sequences are KGHSH and LQKENI. Trimming cost V 4 bases and J 3 bases; bases outside gene matches: 7. The full variable domain, with the rest looked up from reference TRBV18 and TRBJ1-1, is NAGVMQNPRHLVRRRGQEARLRCSPMKGHSHVYWYRQLPEEGLKFMVYLQKENIIDESGMPKERFSAEFPKEGPSILRIQQVVRGDSAAYFCASSRPDRADTEAFFGQGTRLTVV.

The CDR3 is CASSEELAANTGELFF. DNA for the CDR3: TGTGCCAGCAGTGAGGAGCTAGCGGCGAACACCGGGGAGCTGTTTTTT. The rearrangement uses TRBV2 and TRBJ2-2; the match to TRBD2 covers 7 bases. V lost 3 bases, J lost 0 bases, and 4 bases stayed unmatched. This CDR3 contains 16 residues. The germline V gene has CDR1 SNHLY and CDR2 FYNNEI.

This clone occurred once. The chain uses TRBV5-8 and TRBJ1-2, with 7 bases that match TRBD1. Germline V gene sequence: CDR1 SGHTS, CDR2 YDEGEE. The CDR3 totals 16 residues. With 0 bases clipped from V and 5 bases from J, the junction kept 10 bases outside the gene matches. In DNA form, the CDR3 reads TGTGCCAGCAGCTTGGTAGGGGGCGAATTAGGGTATGGCTACACCTTC. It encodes CASSLVGGELGYGYTF.

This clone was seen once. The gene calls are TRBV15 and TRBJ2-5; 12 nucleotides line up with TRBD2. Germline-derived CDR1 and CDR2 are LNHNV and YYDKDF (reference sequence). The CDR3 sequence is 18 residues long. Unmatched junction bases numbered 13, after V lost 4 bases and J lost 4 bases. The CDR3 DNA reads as TGTGCCACCAGCAAACGACTAGCGGGGGATCCACGGGGAGAGACCCAGTACTTC. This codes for CATSKRLAGDPRGETQYF. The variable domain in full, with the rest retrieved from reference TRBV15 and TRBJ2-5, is DAMVIQNPRYQVTQFGKPVTLSCSQTLNHNVMYWYQQKSSQAPKLLFHYYDKDFNNEADTPDNFQSRRPNTSFCFLDIRSPGLGDTAMYLCATSKRLAGDPRGETQYFGPGTRLLVL.

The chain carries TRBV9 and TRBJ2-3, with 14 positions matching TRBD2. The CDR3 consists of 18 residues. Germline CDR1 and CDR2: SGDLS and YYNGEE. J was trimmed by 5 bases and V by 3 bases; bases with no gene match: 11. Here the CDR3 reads CASSGRTSGGIRGDTQYF. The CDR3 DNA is TGTGCCAGCAGCGGAAGGACTAGCGGGGGGATCCGTGGAGATACGCAGTATTTT.

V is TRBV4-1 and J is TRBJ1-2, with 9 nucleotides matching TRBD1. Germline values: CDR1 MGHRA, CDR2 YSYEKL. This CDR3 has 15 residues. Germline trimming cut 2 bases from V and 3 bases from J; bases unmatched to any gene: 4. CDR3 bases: TGCGCCAGCAGCCAAACAGGGGGCGCTTACTATGGCTACACCTTC. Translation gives CASSQTGGAYYGYTF.